This TCR beta chain was recorded in a study of CD8 T cells in ankylosing spondylitis. Study-level findings and limits: Ankylosing spondylitis blood seemed to carry a telltale TCR beta motif made of under ten highly homologous variants.

The ends were cut back, 3 bases at V and 6 bases at J, with 26 bases in the middle. The CDR3 is made up of 18 amino acids. Comment on this clonotype: What it binds is unknown. The conserved phenylalanine or tryptophan normally closing the CDR3 is absent here, so this likely arose from a read error.

TCR beta libraries were made by quantitative 5'-RACE with molecular barcodes. In TCRdb, the 5' RACE reads were re-called with MiXCR into one record per CDR3 protein. The sample lists over 700,000 distinct CDR3 sequences; around a fifth were seen once. The source is a male donor with ankylosing spondylitis. The chain uses TRBV12-3 or TRBV12-4 and TRBJ1-1; tentative D call: TRBD1 (6 bases). Sequenced: blood, either unsorted or a sorted T cell fraction (not recorded which). The CDR3 loop reads CASSFVRGVWTDFSEAFL. CDR3 DNA: TGTGCCAGCAGTTTTGTTAGGGGGGTGTGGACAGACTTTTCTGAAGCTTTCCTT.